This TCR beta chain was captured in a study of CD8 T cells in ankylosing spondylitis. This clonotype was observed at least ten times. CDR3 size: 18 residues. The germline gives CDR1 SGHRS, CDR2 YFSETQ. V was pared by 4 bases and J by 0 bases, with 5 bases of the junction left unmatched. TCRdb fed the 5' RACE reads into MiXCR, producing one record per CDR3 protein. The sample consists of about 150,000 distinct CDR3 sequences, 7.3% of them appearing once. The gene calls are TRBV5-1 and TRBJ2-2; 14 bases fit TRBD2. The source of this sequence is a female donor with ankylosing spondylitis or in good health (not recorded which). Sequenced input: blood, either unsorted or a sorted T cell fraction (not recorded which). DNA for the CDR3: TGCGCCAGCAGCACCGGACTAGCGGGGGGATCGAACACCGGGGAGCTGTTTTTT. The encoded protein is CASSTGLAGGSNTGELFF. Drawing the rest from reference TRBV5-1 and TRBJ2-2, the complete variable domain is KAGVTQTPRYLIKTRGQQVTLSCSPISGHRSVSWYQQTPGQGLQFLFEYFSETQRNKGNFPGRFSGRQFSNSRSEMNVSTLELGDSALYLCASSTGLAGGSNTGELFFGEGSRLTVL.